Sequencing of this T cell receptor (beta chain) was carried out in a study of T cells after yellow fever vaccination. In its sample, this clonotype was seen many times. What it binds is unknown. The study, taken as a whole, reports: It was a weaker secondary response, yet one that peaked faster, at day 5 versus 15.

Template-switching 5'RACE yielded the TCR cDNA; a universal primer site and UMIs were added in the process. From the 5' RACE reads, TCRdb called clonotypes with MiXCR, one entry per CDR3 protein. There are 500,000 to 650,000 distinct CDR3 sequences in the sample; about 17% occur only once, and 15% to 20% lies in the top ten. The CDR3 is made up of 14 amino acids. Germline values: CDR1 DFQATT, CDR2 SNEGSKA (reference sequence). The V gene end was trimmed by 6 bases and the J gene end by 8 bases; junction bases not matched to a gene: 14. The chain uses TRBV20-1 and TRBJ1-2; 8 bases line up with TRBD1. The TCR sequence derives from a man younger than 30 who received the YFV17D yellow fever vaccine. Sequencing used PBMCs, obtained about 5 days after the first yellow fever vaccination. As DNA, the CDR3 is TGCAGTGCGAGACAGGGGTTCGTAATCGAGGGCTACACCTTC. Translating it yields CSARQGFVIEGYTF.